This T cell receptor beta chain is from a study of CD8 T cells in Susac syndrome. Reverse transcription of roughly 0.5 to 1 ug RNA was performed with random hexamers. TCRdb re-called the immunoSEQ multiplex PCR reads with MiXCR, one entry per CDR3 protein. This table holds around 85,000 distinct CDR3 sequences, approximately 95% found once. Germline V gene lookup returns CDR1 KGHSH and CDR2 LQKENI. V shed 3 bases and J shed 6 bases, with 8 bases lying between them. This CDR3 is built from 12 residues. Study conclusions and caveats: The peak of CD8+ clonal expansion in Susac was seen in TEMRA cells and active patients.

TCR beta sequences were obtained from blood CD8+ and CD4+ T cells. This clonotype has just one count. The antigen remains undetermined. The sequence was obtained from a human donor with Susac syndrome. Sequencing used CD8+ T cells from PBMCs. This chain links TRBV18 with TRBJ1-1; unclear D gene. CDR3 residues: CASSPAVAEAFF. The CDR3 bases are TGTGCCAGCTCACCCGCGGTGGCTGAAGCTTTCTTT.